This T cell receptor (beta chain) emerged from a study of cytomegalovirus exposure and HLA in healthy donors. A remark on this clone: Its specificity is not known.

The donors were members of the approximately 120-subject validation cohort (separate from the approximately 670-subject first cohort). General study points: As was reported, the classifier diagnosed cytomegalovirus status with high specificity and sensitivity. A list of approximately 150 TCR beta chains associated with cytomegalovirus was given. Despite most TCR sequences being rare, some public TCRs occurred in many donors.

The germline gives CDR1 GTSNPN, CDR2 SVGIG (reference sequence). V trimming: 2 bases; J trimming: 6 bases; junction bases outside the gene matches: 11. This CDR3 is 16 amino acids long. Profiled with immunoSEQ multiplex PCR; TCRdb holds only in-frame clones, not every one. The top ten hold about 4.2% of the sample, which has around 120,000 clones, around 85% seen once. The TCR originated in a man aged 18 to 29 in good health and CMV-seropositive. The V call is TRBV30, the J call TRBJ2-2; 8 nucleotides match TRBD1. Sequenced input: PBMCs. CDR3 protein: CAWSNQGTGFPGELFF. The CDR3 DNA reads TGTGCCTGGAGTAATCAGGGGACAGGATTCCCCGGGGAGCTGTTTTTT.